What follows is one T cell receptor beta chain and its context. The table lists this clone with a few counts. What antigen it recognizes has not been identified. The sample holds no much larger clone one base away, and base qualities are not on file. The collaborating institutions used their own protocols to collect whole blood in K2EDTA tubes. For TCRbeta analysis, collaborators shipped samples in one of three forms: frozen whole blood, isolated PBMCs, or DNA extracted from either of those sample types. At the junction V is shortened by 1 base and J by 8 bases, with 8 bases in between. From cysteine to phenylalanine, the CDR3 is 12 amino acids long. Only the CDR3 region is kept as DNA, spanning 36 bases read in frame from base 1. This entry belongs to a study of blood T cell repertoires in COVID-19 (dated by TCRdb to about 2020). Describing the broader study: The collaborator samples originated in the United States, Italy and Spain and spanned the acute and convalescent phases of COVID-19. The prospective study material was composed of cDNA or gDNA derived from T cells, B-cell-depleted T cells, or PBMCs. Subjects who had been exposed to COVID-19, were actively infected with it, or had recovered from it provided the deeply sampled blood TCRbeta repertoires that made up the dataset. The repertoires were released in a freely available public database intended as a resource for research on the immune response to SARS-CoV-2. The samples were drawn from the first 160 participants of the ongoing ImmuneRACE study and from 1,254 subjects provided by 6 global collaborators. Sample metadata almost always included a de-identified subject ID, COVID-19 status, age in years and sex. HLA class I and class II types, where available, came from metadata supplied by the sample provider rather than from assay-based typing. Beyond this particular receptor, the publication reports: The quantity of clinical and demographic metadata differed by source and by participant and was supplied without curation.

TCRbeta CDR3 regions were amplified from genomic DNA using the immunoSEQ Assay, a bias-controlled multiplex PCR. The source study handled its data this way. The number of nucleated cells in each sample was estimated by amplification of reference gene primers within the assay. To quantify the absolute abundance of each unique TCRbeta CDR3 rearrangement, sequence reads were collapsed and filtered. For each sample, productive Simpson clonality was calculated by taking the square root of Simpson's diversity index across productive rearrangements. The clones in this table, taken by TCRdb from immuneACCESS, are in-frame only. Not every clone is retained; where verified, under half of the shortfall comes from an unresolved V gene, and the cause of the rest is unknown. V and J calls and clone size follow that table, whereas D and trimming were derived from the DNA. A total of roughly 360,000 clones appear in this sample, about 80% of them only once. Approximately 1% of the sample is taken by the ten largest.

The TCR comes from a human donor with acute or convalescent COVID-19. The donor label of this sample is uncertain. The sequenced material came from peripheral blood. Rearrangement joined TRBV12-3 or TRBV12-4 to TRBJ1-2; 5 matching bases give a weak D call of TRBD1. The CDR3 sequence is CASSLVQAGYTF. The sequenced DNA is TGTGCCAGCAGTTTAGTACAGGCCGGCTACACCTTC.